The 4 T cell receptor beta chains below all came from one sample that was sequenced in a study of cytomegalovirus exposure and HLA in healthy donors. PCR employed 60 Vbeta and 13 Jbeta primers. Here immunoSEQ multiplex PCR was the method, and the copy in TCRdb shows in-frame clones only, minus some. Listed are just over 80,000 clones; approximately 1.1% falls within the top ten. Sequenced: PBMCs. Source of these receptors: a woman aged 25 to 39 in good health and CMV-seronegative.

The V and J genes are TRBV27 and TRBJ1-5; D remains ambiguous. CDR3 size: 15 residues. V lost 5 bases, J lost 7 bases, and 18 bases lay in between. Per the germline V gene, CDR1 is MNHEY and CDR2 is SMNVEV (reference sequence). Here the CDR3 reads CASSPSGKPRQPQHF. The CDR3 DNA reads as TGTGCCAGCAGTCCGTCCGGGAAACCCCGACAGCCCCAGCATTTT.

The gene calls are TRBV30 and TRBJ2-3, with 10 bases fitting TRBD1. V dropped 4 bases and J dropped 3; count of bases not matched to a gene: 7. The CDR3 length is 15 residues. CDR1 is GTSNPN and CDR2 is SVGIG in the germline V gene (reference sequence). Written as DNA, the CDR3 is TGTGCCTGGAATCGACAGGGGGCCCGGACAGATACGCAGTATTTT. Protein product: CAWNRQGARTDTQYF.

The chain has TRBV2 and TRBJ1-1, with D unclear. Trimming pared 3 bases from V and 5 bases from J, leaving 10 bases between. The CDR3 length is 13 residues. Per the germline V gene, CDR1 is SNHLY and CDR2 is FYNNEI. Here the CDR3 reads CASSDNRQTEAFF. The CDR3 region has the DNA TGTGCCAGCAGTGATAATCGCCAGACTGAAGCTTTCTTT.

The chain links TRBV6-1 to TRBJ2-7, with TRBD2 as a possible D gene (6 bases). The V and J ends lost 4 bases and 5 bases respectively, with 15 bases between them. Germline CDR1 and CDR2: MNHNS and SASEGT. The CDR3 spans 14 residues. This CDR3 reads CASSGRGILHEQYF. The DNA for the CDR3 is TGTGCCAGCAGTGGGCGGGGAATCCTCCACGAGCAGTACTTC.